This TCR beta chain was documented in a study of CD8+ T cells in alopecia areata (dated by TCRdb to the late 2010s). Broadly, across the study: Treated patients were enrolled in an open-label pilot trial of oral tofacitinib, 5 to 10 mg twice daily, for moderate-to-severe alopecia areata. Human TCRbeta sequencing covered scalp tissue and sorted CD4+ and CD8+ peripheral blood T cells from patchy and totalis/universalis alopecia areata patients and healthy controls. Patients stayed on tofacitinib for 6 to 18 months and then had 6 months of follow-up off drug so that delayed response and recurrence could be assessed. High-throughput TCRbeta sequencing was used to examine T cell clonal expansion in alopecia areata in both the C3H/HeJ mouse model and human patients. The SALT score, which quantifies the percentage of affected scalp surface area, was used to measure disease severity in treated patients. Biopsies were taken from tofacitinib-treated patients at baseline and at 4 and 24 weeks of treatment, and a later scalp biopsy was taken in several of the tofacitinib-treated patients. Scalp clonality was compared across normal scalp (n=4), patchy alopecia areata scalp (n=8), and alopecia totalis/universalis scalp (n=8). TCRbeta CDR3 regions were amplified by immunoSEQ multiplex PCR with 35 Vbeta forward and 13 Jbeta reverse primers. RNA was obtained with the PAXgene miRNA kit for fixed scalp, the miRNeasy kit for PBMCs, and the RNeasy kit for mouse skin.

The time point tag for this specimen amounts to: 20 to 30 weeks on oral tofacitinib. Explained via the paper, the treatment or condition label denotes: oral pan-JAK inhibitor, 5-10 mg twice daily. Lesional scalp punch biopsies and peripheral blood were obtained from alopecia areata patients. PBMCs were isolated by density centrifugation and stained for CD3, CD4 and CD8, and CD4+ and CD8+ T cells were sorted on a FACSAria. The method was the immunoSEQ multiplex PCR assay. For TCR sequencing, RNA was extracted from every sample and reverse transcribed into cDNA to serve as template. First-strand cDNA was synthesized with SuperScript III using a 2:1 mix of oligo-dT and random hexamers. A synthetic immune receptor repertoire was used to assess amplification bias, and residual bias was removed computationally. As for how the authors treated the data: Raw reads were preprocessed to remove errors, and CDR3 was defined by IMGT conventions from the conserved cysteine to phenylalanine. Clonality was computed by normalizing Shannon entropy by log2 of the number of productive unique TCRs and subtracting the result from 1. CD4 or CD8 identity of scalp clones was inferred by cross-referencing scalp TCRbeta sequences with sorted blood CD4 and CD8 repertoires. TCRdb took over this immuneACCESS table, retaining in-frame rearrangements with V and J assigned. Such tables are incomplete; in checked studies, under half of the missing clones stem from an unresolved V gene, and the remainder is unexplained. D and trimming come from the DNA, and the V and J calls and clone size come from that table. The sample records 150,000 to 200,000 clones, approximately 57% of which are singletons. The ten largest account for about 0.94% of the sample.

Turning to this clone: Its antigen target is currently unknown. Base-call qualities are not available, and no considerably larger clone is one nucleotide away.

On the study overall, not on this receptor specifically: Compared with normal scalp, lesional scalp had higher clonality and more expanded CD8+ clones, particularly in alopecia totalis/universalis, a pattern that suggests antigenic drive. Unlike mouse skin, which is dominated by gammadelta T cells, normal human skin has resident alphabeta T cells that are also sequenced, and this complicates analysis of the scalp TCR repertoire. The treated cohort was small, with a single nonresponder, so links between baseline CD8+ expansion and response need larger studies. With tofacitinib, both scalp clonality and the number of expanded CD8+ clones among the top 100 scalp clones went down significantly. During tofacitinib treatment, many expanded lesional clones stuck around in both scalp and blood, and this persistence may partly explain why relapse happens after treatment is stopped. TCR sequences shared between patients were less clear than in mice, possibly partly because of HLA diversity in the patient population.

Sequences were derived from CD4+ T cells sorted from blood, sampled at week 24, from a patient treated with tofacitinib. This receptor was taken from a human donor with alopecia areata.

CDR3 region: CSVDGDSTDTQYF. In nucleotide form, the sequence is TGCAGCGTTGATGGGGACAGCACAGATACGCAGTATTTT. Here the chain combines TRBV29-1 and TRBJ2-3; the D element might be TRBD1 or TRBD2, as each aligns at 5 bases. As encoded in the germline V gene, CDR1 is SQVTM while CDR2 is ANQGSEA. There are 13 amino acids in the CDR3, from cysteine to phenylalanine inclusive. Here the CDR3 DNA is all that survives: 39 bases in frame from base 1. Trimming removed 3 bases from V and 0 bases from J, leaving 7 bases between the germline ends.